The clone carrying this T cell receptor (beta chain) has at least ten counts. CD4+ cells were split into CD45RA+ naive and CD45RA-negative memory subsets. The data derive from a study of shared clonotypes between healthy human individuals. The assay used deep level. Per the authors' pipeline: Filtering differed since immunoSEQ provided only junctions, with no quality scores. The assay was immunoSEQ multiplex PCR, and TCRdb's table has in-frame clones only and misses some. The V and J calls and the clone size are those of that table, but D and trimming were determined from the DNA. The sample carries approximately 1,000,000 clones, about 80% recorded once. Germline V gene data show CDR1 as GTSNPN and CDR2 as SVGIG (reference sequence). The V and J ends lost 5 bases and 4 bases respectively, with 18 bases between them. The CDR3 runs 14 residues.

The sequenced sample was memory CD4+ T cells from PBMCs. The subset was: CD45RA-negative fraction. This clonotype was sampled from a young man in good health. Some clones in this sample may be carry-over from other donors' samples. The chain links TRBV30 to TRBJ2-7; TRBD2 might be the D (6 bases). Here the CDR3 reads CAWGTGTPPYEQYF. Here the CDR3 DNA reads TGTGCCTGGGGGACTGGGACTCCCCCTTACGAGCAGTACTTC.